The T cell receptor (beta chain) described here comes from a study of blood T cells in healthy people across ages. Trimming pared 4 bases from V and 13 bases from J, leaving 13 bases between. CDR1 is SQVTM and CDR2 is ANQGSEA in the germline V gene. This CDR3 is built from 10 residues. As concerns this clonotype: The antigen is not known.

It was with a sample-barcoded 5' primer and a J-beta primer mix that a second PCR of roughly 7 to 12 cycles was run. Every cDNA was tagged by a template-switch adaptor with 12 random nucleotides. TCRdb called the 5' RACE reads again in MiXCR, with one record for every CDR3 protein. Of 550,000 to 600,000 distinct CDR3 sequences listed, 25% to 30% are singletons. General observations from the study: There were more naive CD4+ cells and higher diversity in long-lived donors than in aged donors.

The chain links TRBV29-1 to TRBJ2-5; D gene uncertain. The TCR sequence derives from a woman aged 70-85 years in good health. The sequencing sample was made of blood. The CDR3: CSVGSDGLYF. CDR3 nucleotide sequence: TGCAGCGTTGGCTCGGACGGCCTGTACTTC.